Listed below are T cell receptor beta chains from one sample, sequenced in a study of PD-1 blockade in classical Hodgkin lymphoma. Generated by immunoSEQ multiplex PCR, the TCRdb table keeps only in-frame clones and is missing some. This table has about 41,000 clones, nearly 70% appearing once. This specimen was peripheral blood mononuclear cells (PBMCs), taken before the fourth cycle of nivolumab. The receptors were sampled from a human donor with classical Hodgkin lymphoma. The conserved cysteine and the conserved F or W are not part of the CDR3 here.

CDR3aa: ASSPEDRAGLVQY
j_gene: TRBJ2-4
v_gene: TRBV19

CDR3aa: AISPLPSGETVEQF
j_gene: TRBJ2-1
v_gene: TRBV10-3

CDR3aa: ASILLAEGGGYT
j_gene: TRBJ1-2
v_gene: TRBV7-9

CDR3aa: ASSAGGSRNTEAF
j_gene: TRBJ1-1
v_gene: TRBV5-1

CDR3aa: ASSQDSGRTGHEQY
j_gene: TRBJ2-7
v_gene: TRBV4-3

CDR3aa: ASRFDWDRSSYNSPLH
j_gene: TRBJ1-6
v_gene: TRBV23-1

CDR3aa: ASSFGTADYGYT
j_gene: TRBJ1-2
v_gene: TRBV7-3

CDR3aa: ASSIGGYGSEQF
j_gene: TRBJ2-1
v_gene: TRBV19

CDR3aa: ASSLGGTEQY
j_gene: TRBJ2-7
v_gene: TRBV5-4

CDR3aa: ASSFFDSVNQPQH
j_gene: TRBJ1-5
v_gene: TRBV7-2

CDR3aa: ASSPGGGSSYEQY
j_gene: TRBJ2-7
v_gene: TRBV5-1

CDR3aa: ASSQSSPGTGFTGELF
j_gene: TRBJ2-2
v_gene: TRBV4-3

CDR3aa: ASSPNPPARYEQY
j_gene: TRBJ2-7
v_gene: TRBV27

CDR3aa: ASSLSRTSGVQETQY
j_gene: TRBJ2-5
v_gene: TRBV11-3

CDR3aa: ASSPEHTQETQY
j_gene: TRBJ2-5
v_gene: TRBV7-8

CDR3aa: ASSPGTGVRTEAF
j_gene: TRBJ1-1
v_gene: TRBV18

CDR3aa: ASSLLQGGGSSYGYT
j_gene: TRBJ1-2
v_gene: TRBV7-8

CDR3aa: ASSEDPYYGYT
j_gene: TRBJ1-2
v_gene: TRBV2

CDR3aa: ASLWGAEAF
j_gene: TRBJ1-1
v_gene: TRBV7-9

CDR3aa: ASSYSEGVDTEAF
j_gene: TRBJ1-1
v_gene: TRBV6-6

CDR3aa: ASSFRAYEQY
j_gene: TRBJ2-7
v_gene: TRBV11-2

CDR3aa: ASKPWGTGGNTIY
j_gene: TRBJ1-3
v_gene: TRBV6-6

CDR3aa: ASSLTGAISSYEQY
j_gene: TRBJ2-7
v_gene: TRBV5-1

CDR3aa: ATSVRGASRGYT
j_gene: TRBJ1-2
v_gene: TRBV15

CDR3aa: ASSHRLAGGDYNEQF
j_gene: TRBJ2-1
v_gene: TRBV4-3

CDR3aa: ASTATETGGGTEAF
j_gene: TRBJ1-1
v_gene: TRBV7-9

CDR3aa: ASSRNQPQH
j_gene: TRBJ1-5
v_gene: TRBV6-6

CDR3aa: ASSLATGEVPQPQH
j_gene: TRBJ1-5
v_gene: TRBV7-8

CDR3aa: ASSQVGSGGYEQY
j_gene: TRBJ2-7
v_gene: TRBV4-2

CDR3aa: ASSDAGGGNQPQH
j_gene: TRBJ1-5
v_gene: TRBV28

CDR3aa: ASSVPDGTKAYEQY
j_gene: TRBJ2-7
v_gene: TRBV28

CDR3aa: ASKEAGHTDTQY
j_gene: TRBJ2-3
v_gene: TRBV19

CDR3aa: ASSPSRVGSNYEQY
j_gene: TRBJ2-7
v_gene: TRBV7-2

CDR3aa: ASSESHNEQF
j_gene: TRBJ2-1
v_gene: TRBV10-2

CDR3aa: ASSLGDAQETQY
j_gene: TRBJ2-5
v_gene: TRBV5-4

CDR3aa: ASSQVQSSGNTIY
j_gene: TRBJ1-3
v_gene: TRBV4-1

CDR3aa: ASSYGGLNQPQH
j_gene: TRBJ1-5
v_gene: TRBV6-5

CDR3aa: ASSQGPGAGGQY
j_gene: TRBJ2-7
v_gene: TRBV4-1

CDR3aa: ASSPGQIKNTEAF
j_gene: TRBJ1-1
v_gene: TRBV18

CDR3aa: ASSSPGGYEQY
j_gene: TRBJ2-7
v_gene: TRBV7-2

CDR3aa: ASSQGGFAEQY
j_gene: TRBJ2-7
v_gene: TRBV4-1

CDR3aa: ASSIPRANTGELF
j_gene: TRBJ2-2
v_gene: TRBV28

CDR3aa: ASSVPRLGHNEQF
j_gene: TRBJ2-1
v_gene: TRBV2

CDR3aa: ASSLVHSQSSGANVLT
j_gene: TRBJ2-6
v_gene: TRBV5-1

CDR3aa: ASSEQGAPGNQPQH
j_gene: TRBJ1-5
v_gene: TRBV19

CDR3aa: ASSSSGGIYEQF
j_gene: TRBJ2-1
v_gene: TRBV27